The 27 T cell receptor beta chains listed next were all sequenced from one sample in a study of blood T cells in healthy people across ages. The use of a sample-barcoded 5' primer and a J-beta primer mix characterized a second PCR of roughly 6 to 11 cycles. MiXCR, run by TCRdb on the 5' RACE reads, gives a single entry per CDR3 protein. This sample carries more than 650,000 distinct CDR3 sequences, 20% to 25% of them seen once, and the ten largest clones take around a fifth. Material: blood. The receptors here all came from an older man in good health.

The chain combines TRBV4-2 with TRBJ2-5, with TRBD2 matching 9 bases. This CDR3 is 16 amino acids long. Germline values: CDR1 LGHNA, CDR2 YNFKEQ. Trimming removed 4 bases from V and 2 bases from J; junction bases left unmatched: 8. The CDR3 DNA follows: TGTGCCAGCAGCCCTATTGGGCTAGCGGGACAAGAGACCCAGTACTTC. Its protein product is CASSPIGLAGQETQYF.

This chain links TRBV4-2 with TRBJ2-5, with D unresolved. TRBJ2-1 explains the end of the DNA better; the J call may be wrong. The CDR3 covers 12 residues. CDR1 and CDR2 from the germline V gene are LGHNA and YNFKEQ. The CDR3 sequence: CASSQEDHEQFF. For the CDR3, the DNA is TGTGCCAGCAGCCAAGAAGACCATGAGCAGTTCTTC.

The V and J genes are TRBV7-9 and TRBJ1-1, with D possibly being TRBD1 (5 bases). Germline loops: CDR1 SEHNR, CDR2 FQNEAQ (reference sequence). CDR3 length equals 16 residues. V gave up 1 base and J gave up 0 bases, with 12 bases separating them. CDR3 protein: CASSLEGNLLNTEAFF. For the CDR3, the DNA is TGTGCCAGCAGCTTAGAGGGGAATCTTTTGAACACTGAAGCTTTCTTT.

This clonotype came up a few times. In nucleotides, the CDR3 is TGTGCCAGCAGATTAGGACAGTTTTCCTATGGCTACACCTTC. This codes for CASRLGQFSYGYTF. The chain is built from TRBV27 and TRBJ1-2; tentative D call: TRBD1 (6 bases). Trimming took off 6 bases at V and 4 bases at J, with 15 bases between the two ends. This CDR3 has 14 residues. Germline CDR1 and CDR2: MNHEY and SMNVEV (reference sequence).

J is TRBJ1-2 and V is TRBV5-6; weak D call: TRBD1 (5 bases). The V gene's germline CDR1 is SGHDT and CDR2 YYEEEE. The CDR3 covers 16 residues. The V gene lost 5 bases and the J gene lost 0 bases, with 17 bases spanning the gap. The CDR3 DNA is TGTGCCAGCAGTATGTTTGGGGGAAGCTCTAACTATGGCTACACCTTC. Protein product: CASSMFGGSSNYGYTF. Complete variable domain (other parts from reference TRBV5-6 and TRBJ1-2): DAGVTQSPTHLIKTRGQQVTLRCSPKSGHDTVSWYQQALGQGPQFIFQYYEEEERQRGNFPDRFSGHQFPNYSSELNVNALLLGDSALYLCASSMFGGSSNYGYTFGSGTRLTVV.

The gene calls are TRBV5-1 and TRBJ2-5, with D perhaps TRBD1 (6 bases). The germline V and J ends were trimmed by 2 bases and 4 bases, with 12 bases remaining between them. There are 14 residues in the CDR3. Germline lookup yields CDR1 SGHRS and CDR2 YFSETQ. The DNA of the CDR3 is TGCGCCAGCAGCTTTCAGCCAGGGGTAGAGACCCAGTACTTC. Amino acid sequence: CASSFQPGVETQYF.

The gene calls are TRBV10-3 and TRBJ2-5; D gene unclear. The J call may be in error: the DNA end matches TRBJ2-1 better. Germline values: CDR1 ENHRY, CDR2 SYGVKD. The CDR3 sequence is 15 residues long. The CDR3 protein is CAISEMDRLGDEQFF. As DNA, the CDR3 is TGTGCCATCAGTGAAATGGACCGTCTAGGCGATGAGCAGTTCTTC.

This clonotype came up a few times. The CDR3 does not end in the conserved phenylalanine or tryptophan, so this is likely a read error. This chain uses TRBV18 with TRBJ2-5, with 8 bases aligning to TRBD1. Germline values: CDR1 KGHSH, CDR2 LQKENI. This CDR3 region has 13 residues. Trimming at V came to 0 bases and at J to 11 bases, leaving 5 bases not matched to a gene. The CDR3 bases are TGTGCCAGCTCACCACCGACAGGGGTGAAGCAGTACGTC. Amino acid sequence: CASSPPTGVKQYV.

The rearrangement links TRBV7-9 to TRBJ1-1; no firm D call. Trimming removed 1 base from V and 3 bases from J, with 6 bases in between. The CDR3 is 13 residues long. From germline, CDR1 is SEHNR and CDR2 FQNEAQ (reference sequence). The CDR3 nucleotides are TGTGCCAGCAGCTTAGATGGTCACACTGAAGCTTTCTTT. As protein: CASSLDGHTEAFF.

The table lists this clonotype with a few counts. The V call is TRBV20-1, the J call TRBJ2-2, with a possible D match to TRBD1 (6 bases). Germline-derived CDR1 and CDR2 are DFQATT and SNEGSKA (reference sequence). Trimming shortened V by 6 bases and J by 5 bases, and 19 bases separated the two germline ends. CDR3 length: 15 amino acids. CDR3 region: CSAPTPGAGTGELFF. For the CDR3, the DNA is TGCAGTGCACCAACTCCAGGGGCCGGGACCGGGGAGCTGTTTTTT.

The genes are TRBV20-1 and TRBJ2-1; D gene ambiguous. CDR1 and CDR2 (germline): DFQATT, SNEGSKA (reference sequence). V gave up 5 bases and J gave up 0 bases, with 23 bases separating them. This CDR3 contains 18 residues. CDR3 region: CSAYRYESRVSSYNEQFF. CDR3 nucleotide sequence: TGCAGTGCTTATCGCTACGAATCTAGGGTGAGCTCCTACAATGAGCAGTTCTTC.

This rearrangement joins TRBV10-3 to TRBJ2-7; no definite D call. Germline CDR1 and CDR2: ENHRY and SYGVKD. The CDR3 consists of 16 residues. V was cut by 6 bases and J by 4 bases, with 22 bases left in between. CDR3 sequence (DNA): TGTGCCATCAGGCCCCTTTTCCTGCGAGATGTTTACGAGCAGTACGTC. Protein product: CAIRPLFLRDVYEQYV.

This clonotype has only a few counts. V and J are TRBV7-3 and TRBJ2-1; D might be TRBD2 (6 bases). This CDR3 comprises 15 residues. Looked up from germline, CDR1 is SGHTA and CDR2 is FQGTGA. The V end was cut by 2 bases, the J end by 6 bases, with 14 bases between. CDR3 bases: TGTGCCAGCAGCTTAGGTTTTGCGGGGAGCAATGAGCAGTTCTTC. Translation: CASSLGFAGSNEQFF.

This clonotype has more than one count but fewer than ten. This chain connects TRBV20-1 to TRBJ2-1; D is unclear. Germline CDR1 reads DFQATT; CDR2 reads SNEGSKA (reference sequence). CDR3 size: 14 residues. With 0 bases removed from V and 8 bases from J, the gap between germline ends came to 14 bases. CDR3 sequence: CSARDTGSFDEQFF. The CDR3 coding sequence is TGCAGTGCTAGAGATACTGGTTCTTTCGATGAGCAGTTCTTC.

The rearrangement links TRBV11-2 to TRBJ2-3; 7 nucleotides line up with TRBD2. This CDR3 is built from 14 residues. J was trimmed by 8 bases and V by 2 bases; bases with no gene match: 7. CDR1 is SGHAT and CDR2 is FQNNGV in the germline V gene. The CDR3, as DNA: TGTGCCAGCAGCTTACCAACTAGCGTGGGTACGCAGTATTTT. This sequence encodes CASSLPTSVGTQYF.

For this clonotype: This sequence may be a read error, since a much larger clone differs from it by one base. The chain uses TRBV20-1 and TRBJ1-2; D gene ambiguous. CDR3 length: 11 amino acids. Germline lookup yields CDR1 DFQATT and CDR2 SNEGSKA (reference sequence). V was clipped by 3 bases and J by 4 bases, with 6 bases between them. The CDR3 here is CSARGFYGYTF. CDR3 sequence (DNA): TGCAGTGCTAGGGGGTTCTATGGCTACACCTTC.

This clonotype was detected a few times. V gene TRBV27 combines with J gene TRBJ2-5, with a possible D match to TRBD1 (6 bases). The germline gives CDR1 MNHEY, CDR2 SMNVEV (reference sequence). V was cut by 1 base and J by 2 bases, with 14 bases left in between. This CDR3 region has 16 residues. The CDR3 reads CASSLLGQGSQETQYF. The CDR3 nucleotides are TGTGCCAGCAGTTTATTGGGGCAGGGGTCACAAGAGACCCAGTACTTC.

The chain has TRBV5-1 and TRBJ2-5; 9 positions match TRBD1. The germline CDR1 and CDR2 sequences are SGHRS and YFSETQ. V lost 2 bases to trimming and J lost 1 base; unmatched junction nucleotides: 6. This CDR3 has 16 amino acids. CDR3 region: CASSLTGGGVQETQYF. In DNA, the CDR3 is TGCGCCAGCAGCTTAACAGGGGGCGGTGTCCAAGAGACCCAGTACTTC.

In regard to this clonotype: The junction shows a germline mismatch at one end, possibly a read error. The rearrangement uses TRBV9 and TRBJ2-2, with D perhaps TRBD2 (5 bases). In germline, CDR1 is SGDLS, CDR2 YYNGEE. The CDR3 is 15 residues long. CDR3 region: CANSVAKGNTGELFF. CDR3 sequence (DNA): TGTGCCAACAGCGTAGCGAAAGGGAACACCGGGGAGCTGTTTTTT.

The table lists this clonotype with a few counts. This sequence joins TRBV20-1 and TRBJ1-2; 10 bases map to TRBD1. This CDR3 region has 17 residues. J gave up 3 bases and V 3 bases, and 13 bases lay outside the gene matches. Germline V gene data show CDR1 as DFQATT and CDR2 as SNEGSKA (reference sequence). DNA for the CDR3: TGCAGTGCTAGGGACAGGGGGATATCTTTTTACGACTATGGCTACACCTTC. Protein: CSARDRGISFYDYGYTF.

The chain recombines TRBV20-1 with TRBJ2-2; D is possibly TRBD2 (6 bases). CDR1 is DFQATT, CDR2 SNEGSKA, per germline (reference sequence). Trimming removed 0 bases at V and 2 bases at J, with 22 bases between. CDR3 length: 19 residues. The CDR3 sequence is CSARDLLTPGRDNTGELFF. The CDR3 DNA follows: TGCAGTGCTAGAGATCTCCTCACCCCGGGGCGGGATAACACCGGGGAGCTGTTTTTT.

The V gene is TRBV29-1, the J gene TRBJ1-1; tentative D call: TRBD1 (6 bases). This CDR3 has 12 amino acids. The germline gives CDR1 SQVTM, CDR2 ANQGSEA. The germline V and J ends were trimmed by 6 bases and 1 base, with 9 bases remaining between them. CDR3 nucleotide sequence: TGCAGCGTAGGACAGCAGAACACTGAAGCTTTCTTT. Its translation: CSVGQQNTEAFF.

Many counts were recorded for this clonotype. This chain links TRBV11-2 with TRBJ1-1; D uncertain. Germline lookup yields CDR1 SGHAT and CDR2 FQNNGV. This CDR3 spans 13 amino acids. V lost 2 bases and J 1 base, leaving 5 bases between the germline ends. The CDR3: CASSLNGNTEAFF. For the CDR3, the DNA is TGTGCCAGCAGCTTAAACGGGAACACTGAAGCTTTCTTT.

This clonotype has just a few counts. The chain is built from TRBV12-3 or TRBV12-4 and TRBJ2-2; D remains unclear. V shed 2 bases and J shed 7 bases, with 8 bases lying between them. There are 13 residues in the CDR3. The CDR3 DNA is TGTGCCAGCAGTTTAATCCAAGGCGGGGAGCTGTTTTTT. Translating gives CASSLIQGGELFF.

The rearrangement uses TRBV6-5 and TRBJ2-1, with D perhaps TRBD1 or TRBD2 (6 bases each). V was cut by 0 bases and J by 5 bases, with 11 bases left in between. The CDR3 runs to 15 residues. Germline V CDR1 and CDR2: MNHEY, SVGAGI. CDR3 amino acids: CASSYSGGAHNEQFF. The CDR3 nucleotides read TGTGCCAGCAGTTACTCGGGGGGCGCGCACAATGAGCAGTTCTTC.

J is TRBJ2-3 and V is TRBV6-1; D might be TRBD2 (7 bases). Germline CDR1 is MNHNS and CDR2 is SASEGT. V lost 6 bases and J 3 bases, leaving 22 bases between the germline ends. The CDR3 is 17 amino acids. CDR3 DNA sequence: TGTGCCAGCAGCCAACGGGGGGCGGCGGGCGGGACAGATACGCAGTATTTT. Translating gives CASSQRGAAGGTDTQYF.

This clonotype came up once. The V call is TRBV5-1, the J call TRBJ2-3; a weak D match, TRBD2 (6 bases). This CDR3 has 13 residues. CDR1 is SGHRS and CDR2 is YFSETQ in the germline V gene. V gave up 5 bases and J gave up 5 bases, with 12 bases separating them. CDR3 sequence reads: CASSASERDTQYF. CDR3 coding DNA: TGCGCCAGCAGTGCTAGCGAGAGAGATACGCAGTATTTT.